The entry that follows covers one T cell receptor beta chain sequence. The data originate from a study of blood T cell repertoires in COVID-19. Study summary: Specimens from acute and convalescent COVID-19 originated in the United States, Italy and Spain.

Germline-derived CDR1 and CDR2 are LGHDT and YNNKEL (reference sequence). This CDR3 spans 13 amino acids. V was shortened by 6 bases and J by 6 bases, with 15 bases between the two germline ends. The table came from immunoSEQ multiplex PCR; TCRdb's copy has only in-frame clones and leaves some out. In the table there are around 180,000 clones, 88% of which are singletons. The TCR comes from a human donor in a cohort sampled during active COVID-19. The source material was peripheral blood. J is TRBJ2-7 and V is TRBV3-1 (or the pseudogene TRBV3-2), with TRBD1 as a possible D gene (6 bases). The CDR3 DNA is TGTGCCAGCAGTCCAGGATCAGGGGTCGAGCAGTACTTC. Encoded protein: CASSPGSGVEQYF.